This entry lists 8 T cell receptor beta chains sequenced from one sample in a study of regulatory T cells in long-lasting Graves disease. Time point here: newly diagnosed GD, antithyroid drugs for less than 3 months. RNA from PBMCs was the source of the TCR library. The authors built TCR beta libraries using iRepertoire HTBI primers and Arm-PCR of CDR3 regions. TCRdb re-called the multiplex PCR reads with MiXCR, one entry per CDR3 protein. The repertoire has about 460,000 distinct CDR3 sequences, 14% of them found once; the top ten carry about 15%. These sequences were also reported in another study, on T cells in Graves' hyperthyroidism and ophthalmopathy.

This material consisted of peripheral blood mononuclear cells (PBMCs), taken at new diagnosis, from a patient treated with antithyroid drugs. These receptors all stem from a woman aged 45-65 years with Graves disease.

This sequence joins TRBV11-2 and TRBJ2-1; D assignment may be TRBD1 or TRBD2 (6 bases each). The germline V gene encodes CDR1 SGHAT and CDR2 FQNNGV. V was trimmed by 5 bases and J by 1 base, leaving 12 bases between them. CDR3 length: 15 amino acids. Here the CDR3 reads CASSPRGESYNEQFF. The CDR3 region has the DNA TGTGCCAGCAGCCCGAGGGGGGAATCCTACAATGAGCAGTTCTTC.

The chain links TRBV5-1 to TRBJ2-1, with 8 bases matching TRBD2. V gave up 4 bases and J gave up 8 bases; unmatched junction bases: 11. This CDR3 is built from 15 residues. Germline V lookup: CDR1 SGHRS, CDR2 YFSETQ. The CDR3 DNA is TGCGCCAGCAGCAATAGCGGGATAACCCTAGATGAGCAGTTCTTC. Amino acids: CASSNSGITLDEQFF.

In nucleotides, the CDR3 is TGTGCCAGCAGCACTCGACAGGGGAGTTCAGCCCAGCATTTT. This sequence encodes CASSTRQGSSAQHF. This chain connects TRBV5-5 to TRBJ1-5, with 8 bases lining up with TRBD1. The V gene end was trimmed by 4 bases and the J gene end by 11 bases; junction bases not matched to a gene: 11. This CDR3 has 14 residues. Germline V gene data show CDR1 as SGHKS and CDR2 as YYEKEE (reference sequence).

This clonotype was seen at least ten times. The rearrangement joins TRBV7-6 to TRBJ1-1; D remains unclear. This CDR3 is built from 12 residues. The germline V and J ends were trimmed by 5 bases and 8 bases, with 12 bases remaining between them. CDR1 is SGHVS, CDR2 FNYEAQ, per germline. The CDR3 protein is CASSTDGREAFF. As DNA, the CDR3 is TGTGCCAGCAGCACCGACGGAAGAGAAGCTTTCTTT.

The rearrangement uses TRBV9 and TRBJ2-2; perhaps TRBD2 as D (6 bases). This CDR3 has 16 amino acids. Per germline, CDR1 SGDLS and CDR2 YYNGEE. The germline V and J ends were trimmed by 4 bases and 4 bases, with 17 bases remaining between them. The CDR3 here is CASSIAGTAFTGELFF. The CDR3 DNA reads TGTGCCAGCAGCATCGCCGGGACTGCATTCACCGGGGAGCTGTTTTTT.

This clonotype was found once. The V gene is TRBV4-3, the J gene TRBJ1-1; no clear D. V was trimmed by 0 bases and J by 5 bases, leaving 10 bases between them. CDR1 and CDR2 (germline): LGHNA, YSLEER. This CDR3 is 14 amino acids long. The CDR3 DNA sequence: TGCGCCAGCAGCCAAGAACGGGTCTTGACTGAAGCTTTCTTT. Residues: CASSQERVLTEAFF.

This clonotype was picked up many times. This chain links TRBV20-1 with TRBJ1-1; tentative D call: TRBD1 (6 bases). Germline V gene sequence: CDR1 DFQATT, CDR2 SNEGSKA (reference sequence). V lost 4 bases and J lost 0, with 12 bases in between. The CDR3 length is 14 residues. In DNA, the CDR3 is TGCAGTGCTACGATACAGGGAATGAACACTGAAGCTTTCTTT. The encoded protein is CSATIQGMNTEAFF.

The sample holds a few counts of this clonotype. This sequence joins TRBV19 and TRBJ2-5, with D possibly being TRBD1 (5 bases). The CDR3 is 12 amino acids. Germline V gene lookup returns CDR1 LNHDA and CDR2 SQIVND (reference sequence). The V gene lost 5 bases and the J gene lost 6 bases, with 10 bases spanning the gap. The CDR3 loop is CASSPGHQTQYF. CDR3 sequence (DNA): TGTGCCAGTAGTCCAGGGCATCAGACCCAGTACTTC.